This T cell receptor (beta chain) originates from a study of neurological immune-mediated disorders. Synthesis of cDNA was accomplished via 5'RACE employing 10-nucleotide random UMIs. TCRdb reanalysed the 5' RACE reads using MiXCR and keeps one entry per CDR3 protein. The sample yields about 33,000 distinct CDR3 sequences, 10% to 15% seen once. From germline, CDR1 is MNHEY and CDR2 SVGAGI. The CDR3 is made up of 15 amino acids. V lost 6 bases and J lost 1, with 15 bases in between. The time point here: longitudinal time-point 2. This clonotype was obtained from a woman aged 40 to 49 in good health. This sequence joins TRBV6-5 and TRBJ1-1; D not resolved. Sequencing was done on a sample of PBMCs. The CDR3 spells CASSGDRRKNTEAFF. In DNA, the CDR3 is TGTGCCAGCAGCGGAGATAGACGGAAGAACACTGAAGCTTTCTTT.